Below, 31 T cell receptor beta chains from the same sample are listed, as sequenced in a study of T cells after yellow fever vaccination. Each CDR3 protein gets one entry after TCRdb re-called the 5' RACE reads with MiXCR. The sample shows 500,000 to 700,000 distinct CDR3 sequences, 15% to 20% of them seen only once. The input for sequencing was PBMCs, taken 15 days after the yellow fever booster vaccination. The receptors shown here come from a man in his thirties or forties who received the YFV17D yellow fever vaccine.

Only a few counts were recorded for this clonotype. The chain recombines TRBV6-1 with TRBJ2-5; D unresolved. Trimming took 6 bases from V and 0 from J, leaving 14 bases between them. In germline, CDR1 is MNHNS, CDR2 SASEGT. The CDR3 is 15 amino acids. The CDR3 sequence is CASRELPQYQETQYF. The CDR3 nucleotides are TGTGCCAGCAGAGAACTACCCCAGTACCAAGAGACCCAGTACTTC.

The table lists this clonotype with a few counts. V usage is TRBV15 and J usage is TRBJ2-2; D is unresolved. The CDR3 has 12 residues. The V and J ends lost 4 bases and 2 bases respectively, with 2 bases between them. Per germline, CDR1 LNHNV and CDR2 YYDKDF (reference sequence). CDR3 region: CATSINTGELFF. CDR3 DNA sequence: TGTGCCACCAGCATTAACACCGGGGAGCTGTTTTTT.

There are a few counts of this clonotype. This sequence joins TRBV11-1 and TRBJ2-3; D not certain. The V end lost 2 bases, the J end lost 3 bases, and 21 bases lay between the germline ends. CDR1 and CDR2 from the germline V gene are SGHAT and FQDESV (reference sequence). This CDR3 comprises 18 residues. The CDR3 nucleotides are TGTGCCAGCAGCTTAATCTGGGAAACCACGATGAAAACAGATACGCAGTATTTT. This encodes CASSLIWETTMKTDTQYF. The full variable domain, completed using reference TRBV11-1 and TRBJ2-3, is EAEVAQSPRYKITEKSQAVAFWCDPISGHATLYWYRQILGQGPELLVQFQDESVVDDSQLPKDRFSAERLKGVDSTLKIQPAELGDSAMYLCASSLIWETTMKTDTQYFGPGTRLTVL.

As concerns this clonotype: A read error may be the cause here, since a much bigger clone is one base away. The chain carries TRBV12-3 or TRBV12-4 and TRBJ2-3, with TRBD2 identical over 9 bases. V was pared by 6 bases and J by 1 base, with 2 bases of the junction left unmatched. The CDR3 has 14 residues. CDR3 nucleotide sequence: TGTGCCAGCAGAATAGCGGGAGGCACAGATACGCAGTATTTT. This gives the protein CASRIAGGTDTQYF.

The gene calls are TRBV5-5 and TRBJ1-1; possible D gene TRBD1, 6 bases. V was trimmed by 4 bases and J by 7 bases, leaving 17 bases between them. The germline V gene has CDR1 SGHKS and CDR2 YYEKEE (reference sequence). The CDR3 is 14 amino acids. The CDR3 DNA sequence: TGTGCCAGCAGCCCGGCGGGGGGGCGCGTTGAAGCTTTCTTT. This encodes CASSPAGGRVEAFF.

In this sample, this clonotype turned up a few times. The chain combines TRBV27 with TRBJ2-5; D is unresolved. V was pared by 5 bases and J by 4 bases, with 11 bases between. The length of the CDR3 is 13 residues. Germline V CDR1 and CDR2: MNHEY, SMNVEV (reference sequence). The CDR3 region has the DNA TGTGCCAGCAGTCAAAGCGTATCAGAGACCCAGTACTTC. This encodes CASSQSVSETQYF.

This chain joins TRBV10-2 and TRBJ2-7, with 10 bases fitting TRBD2. Looked up from germline, CDR1 is WSHSY and CDR2 is SAAADI. The CDR3 runs to 18 residues. Trimming cost V 8 bases and J 5 bases; bases outside gene matches: 21. Written as DNA, the CDR3 is TGCGCCAGCCAGGGGCCTAGCGGGAGTGCCCCAGGATGGGACGAGCAGTACTTC. Amino acids: CASQGPSGSAPGWDEQYF.

The chain is built from TRBV24-1 and TRBJ2-1; tentatively, D is TRBD1 (5 bases). The CDR3 sequence is 14 residues long. Trimming removed 5 bases from V and 5 bases from J, with 12 bases in between. CDR1 and CDR2 from the germline V gene are KGHDR and SFDVKD. The CDR3 DNA sequence: TGTGCCACCAGTGCTCCGACAGCCAACAATGAGCAGTTCTTC. Encoded protein: CATSAPTANNEQFF.

Ten or more counts support this clonotype. The J gene is TRBJ1-1, the V gene TRBV6-6, with D perhaps TRBD1 (6 bases). V lost 2 bases, J lost 3 bases, and 7 bases lay in between. Germline-derived CDR1 and CDR2 are MNHNY and SVGAGI (reference sequence). The CDR3 is 13 amino acids. CDR3 protein: CASSYRGDTEAFF. For the CDR3, the DNA is TGTGCCAGCAGTTACAGGGGGGACACTGAAGCTTTCTTT.

The chain combines TRBV30 with TRBJ2-7, with TRBD2 matching over 8 bases. CDR1 is GTSNPN, CDR2 SVGIG, per germline (reference sequence). The CDR3 has 14 residues. Trimming took 2 bases from V and 3 from J; bases not matched to a gene: 6. The CDR3 reads CAWSPAAGVYEQYF. The CDR3 DNA sequence: TGTGCCTGGAGTCCCGCAGCGGGAGTCTACGAGCAGTACTTC.

This clonotype showed up just a few times. This chain joins TRBV10-3 and TRBJ2-3; perhaps TRBD2 as D (5 bases). CDR3 length: 14 residues. Germline V gene sequence: CDR1 ENHRY, CDR2 SYGVKD. V was clipped by 6 bases and J by 3 bases, with 13 bases between them. The CDR3 nucleotides are TGTGCCATCAGCGGGGATGGCGGGACAGATACGCAGTATTTT. Translating gives CAISGDGGTDTQYF.

The chain carries TRBV28 and TRBJ1-4, with D hard to call. The CDR3 extends over 15 amino acids. Germline lookup yields CDR1 MDHEN and CDR2 SYDVKM. With 2 bases removed from V and 5 bases from J, the gap between germline ends came to 12 bases. The DNA for the CDR3 is TGTGCCAGCAGTTTACCTGGGTCGGGGAATGAAAAACTGTTTTTT. It yields the protein CASSLPGSGNEKLFF.

This clonotype was found a few times. The chain recombines TRBV5-1 with TRBJ2-3; D assignment may be TRBD1 or TRBD2 (5 bases each). The length of the CDR3 is 16 residues. Germline-derived CDR1 and CDR2 are SGHRS and YFSETQ. Trimming removed 6 bases from V and 1 base from J, with 18 bases in between. The DNA of the CDR3 is TGCGCCAGCAATCCCTTCGGGACGCCGCGCACAGATACGCAGTATTTT. It is translated as CASNPFGTPRTDTQYF.

This clonotype has ten or more counts. This rearrangement joins TRBV4-1 to TRBJ2-7; D is perhaps TRBD2 (7 bases). V lost 0 bases and J lost 5, with 17 bases in between. This CDR3 is built from 16 residues. Per germline, CDR1 MGHRA and CDR2 YSYEKL. CDR3: CASSQDGGGSDDEQYF. The CDR3, as DNA: TGCGCCAGCAGCCAAGATGGGGGGGGCAGTGATGACGAGCAGTACTTC.

A few counts support this clonotype. The CDR3 DNA follows: TGTGCCAGCAGCCCTCAGAAGGGTAATCGTTACTCCTACGAGCAGTACTTC. Translating gives CASSPQKGNRYSYEQYF. The chain has TRBV3-1 and TRBJ2-7; D gene uncertain. In germline, CDR1 is LGHDT, CDR2 YNNKEL (reference sequence). V was clipped by 4 bases and J by 0 bases, with 19 bases between them. The CDR3 is 17 amino acids.

Only a few counts were recorded for this clonotype. The rearrangement uses TRBV29-1 and TRBJ2-2; tentatively, D is TRBD1 (6 bases). The CDR3 has 14 amino acids. Deletions cut 2 bases from V and 1 base from J, with 8 bases between. In germline, CDR1 is SQVTM, CDR2 ANQGSEA. CDR3 sequence reads: CSVESGQNTGELFF. The CDR3 DNA reads as TGCAGCGTTGAATCGGGACAGAACACCGGGGAGCTGTTTTTT.

The genes are TRBV20-1 and TRBJ2-5; no reliable D call. CDR1 is DFQATT and CDR2 is SNEGSKA in the germline V gene (reference sequence). V shed 0 bases and J shed 2 bases, with 10 bases lying between them. CDR3 length equals 14 residues. The CDR3 here is CSARDQQVQETQYF. The CDR3 bases are TGCAGTGCTAGAGATCAACAAGTGCAAGAGACCCAGTACTTC.

Only a few counts were recorded for this clonotype. This rearrangement joins TRBV25-1 to TRBJ2-3; D is perhaps TRBD1 (5 bases). The CDR3 extends over 15 amino acids. Per the germline V gene, CDR1 is MGHDK and CDR2 is SYGVNS. V lost 5 bases to trimming and J lost 3 bases, with 15 bases between them. The CDR3 bases are TGTGCCAGCAGTCTAAGCCCGCAGGGAACAGATACGCAGTATTTT. Residues: CASSLSPQGTDTQYF. Based on the CDR3 plus reference TRBV25-1 and TRBJ2-3, the full variable domain is EADIYQTPRYLVIGTGKKITLECSQTMGHDKMYWYQQDPGMELHLIHYSYGVNSTEKGDLSSESTVSRIRTEHFPLTLESARPSHTSQYLCASSLSPQGTDTQYFGPGTRLTVL.

This clonotype was seen more than once but under ten times. The chain is built from TRBV29-1 and TRBJ2-7, with D hard to call. This CDR3 is built from 15 residues. Germline loops: CDR1 SQVTM, CDR2 ANQGSEA. V dropped 0 bases and J dropped 3 bases, with 15 bases sitting between them. CDR3 coding DNA: TGCAGCGTTGAAGATCACGGCAGAACCCGCTACGAGCAGTACTTC. This translates into CSVEDHGRTRYEQYF.

This chain uses TRBV7-6 with TRBJ2-1; 10 bases are shared with TRBD2. With V trimmed by 7 bases and J by 9 bases, 6 bases remained unmatched. This CDR3 comprises 13 residues. Germline CDR1 SGHVS, CDR2 FNYEAQ. The CDR3 bases are TGTGCCAGCAACGTGGGACTAGCGTCTGAGCAGTTCTTC. Protein: CASNVGLASEQFF.

This rearrangement joins TRBV12-3 or TRBV12-4 to TRBJ2-7; D is possibly TRBD1 or TRBD2 (5 bases each). The CDR3 extends over 15 amino acids. V was trimmed by 6 bases and J by 6 bases, leaving 21 bases between them. CDR3 protein: CASSKVGTPLTEQYF. Written as DNA, the CDR3 is TGTGCCAGCAGCAAGGTCGGGACGCCTCTGACCGAGCAGTACTTC.

The J gene is TRBJ2-5, the V gene TRBV11-2; 8 bases match TRBD1. This CDR3 spans 16 amino acids. The germline V gene encodes CDR1 SGHAT and CDR2 FQNNGV. V gave up 7 bases and J gave up 2 bases; unmatched junction bases: 12. This CDR3 reads CASNRLEGQGQETQYF. Here the CDR3 DNA reads TGTGCCAGCAACCGCTTGGAAGGACAGGGACAAGAGACCCAGTACTTC.

The CDR3 here is CSASGTGHVNEQFF. The CDR3 DNA reads as TGCAGTGCTTCCGGGACAGGGCATGTGAATGAGCAGTTCTTC. The chain carries TRBV20-1 and TRBJ2-1; 9 nucleotides align to TRBD1. V shed 5 bases and J 7 bases; nucleotides not matched to a gene: 9. This CDR3 is 14 amino acids long. Germline CDR1 DFQATT, CDR2 SNEGSKA (reference sequence).

This chain uses TRBV7-9 with TRBJ2-7; TRBD1 or TRBD2 may be the D gene (5 bases each). V shed 4 bases and J shed 3 bases, with 16 bases lying between them. CDR3 size: 15 residues. The V gene's germline CDR1 is SEHNR and CDR2 FQNEAQ (reference sequence). CDR3 amino acids: CASSSSGLAVYEQYF. CDR3 bases: TGTGCCAGCAGCTCGTCAGGGCTAGCCGTCTACGAGCAGTACTTC.

This clonotype showed up just a few times. The V call is TRBV12-3 or TRBV12-4, the J call TRBJ2-5; perhaps TRBD1 as D (6 bases). V was cut by 6 bases and J by 0 bases, with 8 bases left in between. The CDR3 is 13 amino acids. The CDR3 coding sequence is TGTGCCAGCAGACAGGGCGACCAAGAGACCCAGTACTTC. Encoded protein: CASRQGDQETQYF.

A few counts support this clonotype. The chain uses TRBV20-1 and TRBJ1-5; 9 nucleotides line up with TRBD1. There are 15 residues in the CDR3. The ends lost 2 bases at V and 7 bases at J; junction bases unmatched: 9. Germline values: CDR1 DFQATT, CDR2 SNEGSKA (reference sequence). The CDR3 DNA sequence: TGCAGTGCTAGACCAAGGACAGGGGAAAGGCAGCCCCAGCATTTT. This encodes CSARPRTGERQPQHF.

V usage is TRBV5-1 and J usage is TRBJ2-1, with a tentative D call TRBD1 (6 bases). V was cut by 6 bases and J by 4 bases, with 14 bases left in between. The CDR3 extends over 14 amino acids. Germline-derived CDR1 and CDR2 are SGHRS and YFSETQ. CDR3 sequence: CASNKDSRYNEQFF. The CDR3 DNA sequence: TGCGCCAGCAATAAGGACAGCCGGTACAATGAGCAGTTCTTC. Supplemented by reference TRBV5-1 and TRBJ2-1, the full variable domain reads KAGVTQTPRYLIKTRGQQVTLSCSPISGHRSVSWYQQTPGQGLQFLFEYFSETQRNKGNFPGRFSGRQFSNSRSEMNVSTLELGDSALYLCASNKDSRYNEQFFGPGTRLTVL.

V gene TRBV12-3 or TRBV12-4 combines with J gene TRBJ2-5, with D tentatively TRBD1 or TRBD2 (5 bases each). V was shortened by 6 bases and J by 1 base, with 9 bases between the two germline ends. This CDR3 has 13 residues. The CDR3 region is CASSEGLQETQYF. The CDR3 region has the DNA TGTGCCAGCAGCGAGGGGCTCCAAGAGACCCAGTACTTC.

This clonotype came up a few times. The gene calls are TRBV6-6 and TRBJ1-6; D remains unclear. Germline V gene sequence: CDR1 MNHNY, CDR2 SVGAGI (reference sequence). Trimming took off 2 bases at V and 10 bases at J, with 9 bases between the two ends. This CDR3 contains 13 residues. The CDR3 sequence: CASSYGRFSPLHF. CDR3 sequence (DNA): TGTGCCAGCAGTTACGGGAGGTTCTCACCCCTCCACTTT.

Only a few counts were recorded for this clonotype. The chain is built from TRBV12-3 or TRBV12-4 and TRBJ2-3; weak D call: TRBD1 (6 bases). V dropped 3 bases and J dropped 1 base, with 14 bases sitting between them. CDR3 length equals 16 residues. DNA for the CDR3: TGTGCCAGCAGTTTCCCTGGGGGCGGCCGCACAGATACGCAGTATTTT. Residues: CASSFPGGGRTDTQYF.

V is TRBV27 and J is TRBJ2-1, with D possibly matching TRBD2 (6 bases). CDR3 length: 16 residues. V was pared by 10 bases and J by 0 bases, with 19 bases between. CDR1 is MNHEY, CDR2 SMNVEV, per germline (reference sequence). CDR3 DNA sequence: TGTGCCACCCATTTGGGCGGGACCGTCTCCTACAATGAGCAGTTCTTC. As protein: CATHLGGTVSYNEQFF.